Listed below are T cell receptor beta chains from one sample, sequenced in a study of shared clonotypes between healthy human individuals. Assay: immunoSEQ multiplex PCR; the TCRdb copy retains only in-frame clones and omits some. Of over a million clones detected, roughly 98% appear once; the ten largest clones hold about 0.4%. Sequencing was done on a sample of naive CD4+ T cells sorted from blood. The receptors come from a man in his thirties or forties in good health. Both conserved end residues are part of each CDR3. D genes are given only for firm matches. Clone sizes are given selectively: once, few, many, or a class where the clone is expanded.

CDR3 protein: CASSPVRRTGVKNTEAFF
CDR3 DNA: TGTGCCAGCTCACCAGTAAGACGGACAGGGGTAAAGAACACTGAAGCTTTCTTT
D gene: TRBD1
V gene: TRBV18
clone size: .
J gene: TRBJ1-1

CDR3 protein: CASSRDENTIYF
CDR3 DNA: TGCGCCAGCAGCCGCGATGAAAACACCATATATTTT
D gene: .
V gene: TRBV5-1
clone size: .
J gene: TRBJ1-3

CDR3 protein: CASSYSSPAYQETQYF
CDR3 DNA: TGTGCCAGCAGTTACTCGTCCCCAGCTTACCAAGAGACCCAGTACTTC
D gene: .
V gene: TRBV6-5
clone size: .
J gene: TRBJ2-5

CDR3 protein: CASSGVFEQFF
CDR3 DNA: TGTGCCAGCAGCGGTGTCTTTGAGCAGTTCTTC
D gene: .
V gene: TRBV14
clone size: .
J gene: TRBJ2-1

CDR3 protein: CASSEVRTGDTYEQYF
CDR3 DNA: TGTGCCAGCAGTGAAGTAAGAACGGGGGACACCTACGAGCAGTACTTC
D gene: .
V gene: TRBV2
clone size: .
J gene: TRBJ2-7

CDR3 protein: CASSWRSTGGSNQPQHF
CDR3 DNA: TGTGCCAGCAGCTGGAGAAGCACAGGGGGCAGCAATCAGCCCCAGCATTTT
D gene: TRBD1
V gene: TRBV5-6
clone size: .
J gene: TRBJ1-5

CDR3 protein: CASRVTGNTGELFF
CDR3 DNA: TGTGCCAGCAGGGTAACAGGGAACACCGGGGAGCTGTTTTTT
D gene: .
V gene: TRBV6-1
clone size: .
J gene: TRBJ2-2

CDR3 protein: CASSPGRDTGELFF
CDR3 DNA: TGTGCCAGCAGCCCCGGGAGGGACACCGGGGAGCTGTTTTTT
D gene: TRBD2
V gene: TRBV7-9
clone size: .
J gene: TRBJ2-2

CDR3 protein: CASSPGRFTDTQYF
CDR3 DNA: TGCGCCAGCAGCCCGGGACGGTTCACAGATACGCAGTATTTT
D gene: .
V gene: TRBV5-1
clone size: .
J gene: TRBJ2-3

CDR3 protein: CASSTVDTQYF
CDR3 DNA: TGTGCCAGCAGCACTGTGGATACGCAGTATTTT
D gene: .
V gene: TRBV28
clone size: .
J gene: TRBJ2-3

CDR3 protein: CASRQGGYEQYF
CDR3 DNA: TGTGCCAGCCGACAGGGTGGGTACGAGCAGTACTTC
D gene: TRBD1
V gene: TRBV28
clone size: .
J gene: TRBJ2-7

CDR3 protein: CASSLVRDTEAFF
CDR3 DNA: TGTGCCAGCAGTCTGGTAAGGGACACTGAAGCTTTCTTT
D gene: .
V gene: TRBV2
clone size: .
J gene: TRBJ1-1

CDR3 protein: CAITPGQGWTGELFF
CDR3 DNA: TGTGCCATCACCCCGGGACAGGGATGGACCGGGGAGCTGTTTTTT
D gene: TRBD1
V gene: TRBV2
clone size: .
J gene: TRBJ2-2

CDR3 protein: CASSQDPGAGELFF
CDR3 DNA: TGCGCCAGCAGCCAAGATCCGGGAGCCGGGGAGCTGTTTTTT
D gene: .
V gene: TRBV4-3
clone size: .
J gene: TRBJ2-2

CDR3 protein: CASSRREGTEAFF
CDR3 DNA: TGTGCCAGCTCACGCCGGGAGGGCACTGAAGCTTTCTTT
D gene: .
V gene: TRBV18
clone size: once
J gene: TRBJ1-1

CDR3 protein: CSVLSETQYF
CDR3 DNA: TGCAGTGTTCTATCAGAGACCCAGTACTTC
D gene: .
V gene: TRBV20-1
clone size: once
J gene: TRBJ2-5

CDR3 protein: CASSDTRGVETQYF
CDR3 DNA: TGCGCCAGCAGTGACACCCGGGGAGTAGAGACCCAGTACTTC
D gene: .
V gene: TRBV10-2
clone size: once
J gene: TRBJ2-5

CDR3 protein: CASRNNRAIDEQYF
CDR3 DNA: TGTGCAAGTCGCAACAATAGGGCCATCGACGAGCAGTACTTC
D gene: .
V gene: TRBV12-2
clone size: .
J gene: TRBJ2-7

CDR3 protein: CSVERTVQETQYF
CDR3 DNA: TGCAGCGTTGAAAGGACGGTACAAGAGACCCAGTACTTC
D gene: .
V gene: TRBV29-1
clone size: .
J gene: TRBJ2-5

CDR3 protein: CASSFKGDTEAFF
CDR3 DNA: TGTGCCAGCAGTTTTAAGGGGGATACTGAAGCTTTCTTT
D gene: .
V gene: TRBV6-1
clone size: .
J gene: TRBJ1-1

CDR3 protein: CASSPLPSGSSYEQYF
CDR3 DNA: TGTGCCAGCTCACCACTCCCTAGCGGGAGCTCCTACGAGCAGTACTTC
D gene: TRBD2
V gene: TRBV18
clone size: .
J gene: TRBJ2-7

CDR3 protein: CAWSNRELQYF
CDR3 DNA: TGTGCCTGGAGCAACAGGGAGTTGCAGTACTTC
D gene: .
V gene: TRBV30
clone size: .
J gene: TRBJ2-7